Presented here are 2 T cell receptor beta chains from one specimen sequenced in a study of CD8 T cells in ankylosing spondylitis. TCRdb processed the 5' RACE reads anew with MiXCR; each CDR3 protein has one entry. The repertoire includes around 140,000 distinct CDR3 sequences, approximately 10% of them detected once, and about 4% sits in the top ten. The sample was blood, either unsorted or a sorted T cell fraction (not recorded which). The receptors originated from a female donor with ankylosing spondylitis or in good health (not recorded which).

With respect to this clonotype: This may come from a read error, since a much larger clone is one base off. The CDR3 DNA is TGTGCCAGCAGCCAAGACGCAGGGATGGGCTATGGCTACACCTTC. As protein: CASSQDAGMGYGYTF. The chain uses TRBV3-1 and TRBJ1-2; the D gene is possibly TRBD1 (5 bases). This CDR3 has 15 residues. Germline-derived CDR1 and CDR2 are LGHDT and YNNKEL (reference sequence). V gave up 0 bases and J gave up 4 bases, with 12 bases separating them.

This clonotype showed up many times. This chain joins TRBV4-1 and TRBJ2-7; 8 positions match TRBD2. The CDR3 has 14 amino acids. From germline, CDR1 is MGHRA and CDR2 YSYEKL. J was trimmed by 0 bases and V by 6 bases; bases with no gene match: 4. The DNA of the CDR3 is TGCGCCAGCAGAGAAAGCGGGGGCTCCTACGAGCAGTACTTC. Protein: CASRESGGSYEQYF.